This T cell receptor (beta chain) was profiled in a study of cytomegalovirus exposure and HLA in healthy donors. The wider study: Samples from HLA-typed donors yielded around 79 million unique TCRs in an early data release. Of all 400 or so donors who were genotyped, 80% to 85% belonged to the Caucasian-associated ancestry cluster.

Regarding this clone: What it recognizes is unknown.

PCR employed 60 Vbeta and 13 Jbeta primers. Profiled with immunoSEQ multiplex PCR; TCRdb holds only in-frame clones, not every one. The data hold about 220,000 clones, with roughly 83% observed a single time. Study findings and constraints: Most CMV-associated TCR beta chains appeared HLA-restricted in a later analysis.

Input material: PBMCs. The clonotype was recovered from a boy aged 2 to 9 in good health and CMV-seronegative.

The CDR3 coding sequence is TGTGCCAGCAGCTTGCGCCTAGCGGGAGCCGGAGAGACCCAGTACTTC. This translates into CASSLRLAGAGETQYF. The rearrangement links TRBV5-4 to TRBJ2-5, with 10 nucleotides matching TRBD2. CDR1 is SGHNT, CDR2 YYREEE, per germline (reference sequence). Germline trimming cut 1 base from V and 4 bases from J; bases unmatched to any gene: 7. This CDR3 is 16 amino acids long.